Detailed here is one TCR beta chain. Its antigen is unknown. Treatment described: roughly 10-day PBMC culture with coronavirus spike peptide pools or control peptides (ViraFEST assay). Peptide pools at about 9.7 ug/ml, together with 8.5 to 10 IU/ml IL-2, were added to cultures of around 2.2 million PBMCs per well. The Oncomine TCR Beta short-read assay sequenced DNA from cultured CD4+ T cells. TCRdb re-derived calls from the PCR reads in MiXCR, one entry per CDR3 protein. The sample shows 8,500 to 13,000 distinct CDR3 sequences, under 60% of them seen only once. Trimming stripped 0 bases from V and 5 bases from J, with 10 bases between. The CDR3 loop spans 14 amino acids. CDR1 is SSHAT and CDR2 is FNYEAQ in the germline V gene (reference sequence). The data were obtained in a study of vaccination and CD4 T cells after COVID-19.

The V and J genes are TRBV7-7 and TRBJ2-5; possible D gene TRBD2, 6 bases. The receptor's source is a human donor who had recovered from COVID-19. Sequencing used CD4+ T cells from blood, cultured in vitro. CDR3 loop: CASSLARGKETQYF. The CDR3 DNA is TGTGCCAGCAGCTTAGCACGGGGGAAGGAGACCCAGTACTTC.